Presented here are 30 T cell receptor beta chains from one specimen sequenced in a study of identical twins. A single record per CDR3 protein comes from TCRdb applying MiXCR to the 5' RACE reads. The repertoire holds about 1.7 million distinct CDR3 sequences, around a third seen once, with about 0.3% in the top ten. Material: cord blood. The receptors derive from a newborn girl in good health.

This clonotype came up a few times. V and J are TRBV12-3 or TRBV12-4 and TRBJ2-7; D may be TRBD1 (6 bases). This CDR3 has 11 amino acids. V was shortened by 7 bases and J by 6 bases, with 10 bases between the two germline ends. CDR3 coding DNA: TGTGCCAGCACCACAGGGATCGAGCAGTACTTC. Protein product: CASTTGIEQYF.

This chain joins TRBV7-9 and TRBJ2-1; TRBD1 is a possible D gene (5 bases). The CDR3 extends over 17 amino acids. Germline V CDR1 and CDR2: SEHNR, FQNEAQ (reference sequence). V was trimmed by 1 base and J by 8 bases, leaving 21 bases between them. This CDR3 is CASSLGYKGPSYYEQFF. The DNA of the CDR3 is TGTGCCAGCAGCTTAGGGTACAAGGGGCCCTCTTACTATGAGCAGTTCTTC. The entire variable domain, with the rest obtained from reference TRBV7-9 and TRBJ2-1, is as follows: DTGVSQNPRHKITKRGQNVTFRCDPISEHNRLYWYRQTLGQGPEFLTYFQNEAQLEKSRLLSDRFSAERPKGSFSTLEIQRTEQGDSAMYLCASSLGYKGPSYYEQFFGPGTRLTVL.

The chain links TRBV5-6 to TRBJ1-1; D not certain. Germline-derived CDR1 and CDR2 are SGHDT and YYEEEE. The CDR3 is made up of 14 amino acids. Trimming left V 0 bases short and J 5 bases short, with 11 bases between. The CDR3 is CASSLEGGRTEAFF. Here the CDR3 DNA reads TGTGCCAGCAGCTTGGAAGGCGGGAGGACTGAAGCTTTCTTT.

This clonotype appeared many times. The chain uses TRBV6-1 and TRBJ2-3; 9 nucleotides match TRBD1. CDR1 and CDR2 (germline): MNHNS, SASEGT. Trimming at V came to 4 bases and at J to 0 bases, leaving 2 bases not matched to a gene. The CDR3 is 15 amino acids. CDR3 sequence: CASSGGQGSTDTQYF. CDR3 nucleotides: TGTGCCAGCAGTGGGGGACAGGGAAGCACAGATACGCAGTATTTT.

This sequence joins TRBV2 and TRBJ2-7; D remains ambiguous. The V and J ends lost 3 bases and 6 bases respectively, with 3 bases between them. This CDR3 region has 10 residues. CDR1 and CDR2 from the germline V gene are SNHLY and FYNNEI. In nucleotides, the CDR3 is TGTGCCAGCAGTGACCTCGAGCAGTACTTC. The encoded protein is CASSDLEQYF.

The J gene is TRBJ2-7, the V gene TRBV4-2; 8 bases are shared with TRBD2. CDR3 length: 19 amino acids. CDR1 is LGHNA, CDR2 YNFKEQ, per germline. Trimming removed 2 bases from V and 7 bases from J; junction bases left unmatched: 22. CDR3 coding DNA: TGTGCCAGCAGCCAAACCCCCTCCCTACTAGCGGACTCCTACAATGAGCAGTACTTC. It codes for CASSQTPSLLADSYNEQYF.

The rearrangement links TRBV29-1 to TRBJ2-5; D not certain. The CDR3 totals 13 residues. Per the germline V gene, CDR1 is SQVTM and CDR2 is ANQGSEA. The V end lost 3 bases, the J end lost 7 bases, and 15 bases lay between the germline ends. The CDR3 reads CSVDMAPSGTQYF. CDR3 DNA sequence: TGCAGCGTTGATATGGCCCCCTCAGGGACCCAGTACTTC.

The genes are TRBV29-1 and TRBJ2-1; the D gene could be TRBD1 or TRBD2 (6 bases each). The J call may be mistaken, given a closer DNA end match to TRBJ2-7. This CDR3 has 15 residues. Germline CDR1 is SQVTM and CDR2 is ANQGSEA. As DNA, the CDR3 is TGCAGCGTTGAAAAAAAGGGGGGCTCCTACAATGAGCAGTACTTC. Amino acid sequence: CSVEKKGGSYNEQYF.

The V gene is TRBV5-4, the J gene TRBJ2-7, with 10 nucleotides matching TRBD2. Germline-derived CDR1 and CDR2 are SGHNT and YYREEE (reference sequence). V lost 3 bases to trimming and J lost 6 bases; unmatched junction nucleotides: 6. This CDR3 is 14 amino acids long. CDR3 nucleotide sequence: TGTGCCAGCAGCTGGGCCGGGACTAGCGCCGAGCAGTACTTC. Encoded protein: CASSWAGTSAEQYF.

This clonotype appeared a single time. The J gene is TRBJ2-2, the V gene TRBV3-1; possible D gene TRBD1, 5 bases. V dropped 1 base and J dropped 6 bases, with 6 bases sitting between them. The germline CDR1 and CDR2 sequences are LGHDT and YNNKEL (reference sequence). CDR3 length: 13 amino acids. CDR3 region: CASSQAGPGELFF. CDR3 DNA sequence: TGTGCCAGCAGCCAAGCAGGGCCCGGGGAGCTGTTTTTT.

This CDR3 is CASSEYGDFYGYTF. CDR3 in DNA: TGTGCCAGCAGTGAATATGGGGACTTCTATGGCTACACCTTC. This chain links TRBV25-1 with TRBJ1-2; weak D call: TRBD1 (5 bases). Trimming removed 0 bases at V and 4 bases at J, with 9 bases between. Germline-derived CDR1 and CDR2 are MGHDK and SYGVNS. The length of the CDR3 is 14 residues.

The chain links TRBV6-2 or TRBV6-3 to TRBJ2-7; D perhaps matches TRBD2 (6 bases). Germline CDR1 reads MNHEY; CDR2 reads SVGEGT. V lost 5 bases to trimming and J lost 1 base, with 18 bases between them. The CDR3 length is 16 residues. This chain's CDR3 is CASSPLVGEVSYEQYF. The CDR3 DNA follows: TGTGCCAGCAGTCCCCTTGTGGGGGAGGTGTCCTACGAGCAGTACTTC.

The chain couples TRBV6-1 to TRBJ1-1, with a tentative D call TRBD1 (5 bases). This CDR3 contains 16 residues. Per germline, CDR1 MNHNS and CDR2 SASEGT. The germline V and J ends were trimmed by 2 bases and 0 bases, with 13 bases remaining between them. The CDR3 DNA is TGTGCCAGCAGTGAACAGGGCAGACCAATGAACACTGAAGCTTTCTTT. It yields the protein CASSEQGRPMNTEAFF.

This chain uses TRBV6-5 with TRBJ2-4; D ambiguous. Germline assignment: CDR1 MNHEY and CDR2 SVGAGI. Trimming removed 6 bases at V and 6 bases at J, with 12 bases between. The CDR3 sequence is 13 residues long. CDR3 amino acids: CASRSLVTNIQYF. As DNA, the CDR3 is TGTGCCAGCAGATCCCTGGTCACAAACATTCAGTACTTC.

This clonotype was picked up a small number of times. The chain recombines TRBV3-1 with TRBJ2-7, with 9 bases fitting TRBD1. Trimming at V came to 1 base and at J to 3 bases, leaving 10 bases not matched to a gene. Germline CDR1 reads LGHDT; CDR2 reads YNNKEL (reference sequence). The CDR3 extends over 17 amino acids. CDR3 amino acids: CASSQVTLRDRDYEQYF. The CDR3 bases are TGTGCCAGCAGCCAAGTCACCCTCCGGGACAGGGACTACGAGCAGTACTTC.

In its sample, this clonotype was seen a few times. The chain links TRBV2 to TRBJ2-3; D unclear. The CDR3 is 14 residues long. The germline V gene has CDR1 SNHLY and CDR2 FYNNEI. V lost 1 base to trimming and J lost 2 bases, with 7 bases between them. The CDR3 is CASSEDYHTDTQYF. DNA of the CDR3: TGTGCCAGCAGTGAAGACTACCACACAGATACGCAGTATTTT.

About this clonotype: A single base separates this from a much larger clone, so it may be a read error. J is TRBJ2-7 and V is TRBV28; D not certain. The germline V gene has CDR1 MDHEN and CDR2 SYDVKM. CDR3 length: 13 amino acids. The CDR3 protein is CASGFPAGYEQYF. In nucleotides, the CDR3 is TGTGCCAGCGGTTTCCCTGCAGGCTACGAGCAGTACTTC.

The V call is TRBV3-1, the J call TRBJ1-5, with 8 nucleotides matching TRBD1. Germline V CDR1 and CDR2: LGHDT, YNNKEL (reference sequence). The CDR3 has 13 amino acids. V lost 4 bases to trimming and J lost 9 bases; unmatched junction nucleotides: 5. The CDR3 loop is CASSLGTGGPQHF. In DNA, the CDR3 is TGTGCCAGCAGCCTCGGGACAGGCGGGCCCCAGCATTTT.

This clonotype has a handful of counts. The chain links TRBV6-5 to TRBJ1-4; D is ambiguous. The CDR3 is 15 amino acids. Deletions cut 5 bases from V and 0 bases from J, with 10 bases between. Germline loops: CDR1 MNHEY, CDR2 SVGAGI. CDR3 sequence: CASSQQSTTNEKLFF. The CDR3 coding sequence is TGTGCCAGCAGTCAACAGAGCACAACTAATGAAAAACTGTTTTTT.

J is TRBJ2-1 and V is TRBV11-2; D remains unclear. The length of the CDR3 is 17 residues. Germline values: CDR1 SGHAT, CDR2 FQNNGV. Trimming cost V 2 bases and J 1 base, with 15 bases left between them. CDR3 sequence reads: CASSLITDLISYNEQFF. CDR3 bases: TGTGCCAGCAGCTTAATTACGGACCTTATATCCTACAATGAGCAGTTCTTC.

Details on this clonotype: One junction end does not reproduce the germline sequence, and a read error may be involved. The J gene is TRBJ1-1, the V gene TRBV6-5, with D unresolved. The CDR3 length is 13 residues. Germline loops: CDR1 MNHEY, CDR2 SVGAGI. Here the CDR3 reads CASSYKQNTETFF. As DNA, the CDR3 is TGTGCCAGCAGTTACAAGCAAAACACTGAAACTTTCTTT.

This clonotype was observed at least ten times. This chain uses TRBV24-1 with TRBJ2-3; TRBD1 is a possible D gene (5 bases). Deletions cut 0 bases from V and 6 bases from J, with 6 bases between. This CDR3 comprises 13 residues. Germline V lookup: CDR1 KGHDR, CDR2 SFDVKD. The CDR3 loop reads CATSDLNRDTQYF. DNA for the CDR3: TGTGCCACCAGTGATTTGAACAGGGATACGCAGTATTTT.

As DNA, the CDR3 is TGCGCCAGCAGCTTGGTCCTAGGCCATGGCTACACCTTC. Translation gives CASSLVLGHGYTF. The chain combines TRBV5-1 with TRBJ1-2; no definite D call. CDR1 and CDR2 from the germline V gene are SGHRS and YFSETQ. Trimming took 0 bases from V and 6 from J, leaving 9 bases between them. CDR3 length: 13 residues.

The chain carries TRBV7-8 and TRBJ2-7; D possibly corresponds to TRBD2 (5 bases). The CDR3 loop spans 16 amino acids. Germline CDR1 is SGHVS and CDR2 is FQNEAQ. Trimming shortened V by 2 bases and J by 7 bases, and 21 bases separated the two germline ends. The DNA of the CDR3 is TGTGCCAGCAGCTTAAGAAGGGAGACCACCTACAATGAGCAGTACTTC. Its translation is CASSLRRETTYNEQYF. Using reference TRBV7-8 and TRBJ2-7 for the parts outside the CDR3, the full variable domain is GAGVSQSPRYKVAKRGQDVALRCDPISGHVSLFWYQQALGQGPEFLTYFQNEAQLDKSGLPSDRFFAERPEGSVSTLKIQRTQQEDSAVYLCASSLRRETTYNEQYFGPGTRLTVT.

In its sample, this clonotype was seen a few times. V gene TRBV7-9 combines with J gene TRBJ2-7, with D unclear. Germline loops: CDR1 SEHNR, CDR2 FQNEAQ (reference sequence). V was pared by 1 base and J by 7 bases, with 11 bases between. CDR3 length equals 13 residues. The CDR3 loop reads CASSLEGTSEQYF. CDR3 nucleotide sequence: TGTGCCAGCAGCTTAGAGGGTACGTCGGAGCAGTACTTC.

The chain employs TRBV10-3 and TRBJ2-5, with D possibly being TRBD2 (6 bases). The CDR3 loop spans 13 amino acids. V lost 2 bases to trimming and J lost 11 bases, with 15 bases between them. Germline V gene sequence: CDR1 ENHRY, CDR2 SYGVKD. The CDR3 loop is CAISETGVREQYF. The CDR3 DNA is TGTGCCATCAGTGAGACAGGTGTACGGGAGCAGTACTTC.

This clonotype was counted a few times. The gene calls are TRBV6-1 and TRBJ2-1; a weak D match, TRBD2 (6 bases). Germline-derived CDR1 and CDR2 are MNHNS and SASEGT. V lost 8 bases to trimming and J lost 3 bases, with 11 bases between them. The CDR3 is 13 amino acids. The CDR3 here is CASARLGYNEQFF. DNA of the CDR3: TGTGCCAGCGCCAGACTAGGCTACAATGAGCAGTTCTTC.

This clonotype was seen more than once but under ten times. The genes are TRBV28 and TRBJ2-7; TRBD2 agrees at 9 bases. The V and J ends lost 7 bases and 5 bases, in that order; junction bases with no gene match: 12. The CDR3 length is 15 residues. The germline V gene has CDR1 MDHEN and CDR2 SYDVKM. The CDR3: CASIRAGTSQHEQYF. For the CDR3, the DNA is TGTGCCAGCATTCGGGCCGGGACTAGCCAACACGAGCAGTACTTC.

This clonotype was recorded only once. This could be a read error, since a much larger clone is one nucleotide away. The chain recombines TRBV5-4 with TRBJ2-3; no reliable D call. The CDR3 runs to 14 residues. V shed 0 bases and J shed 2 bases, with 7 bases lying between them. CDR1 and CDR2 from the germline V gene are SGHNT and YYREEE (reference sequence). The CDR3 loop reads CASSLGAHTDTQYF. Here the CDR3 DNA reads TGTGCCAGCAGCTTGGGGGCCCACACAGATACGCAGTATTTT.

This clonotype appeared a few times. The V call is TRBV7-2, the J call TRBJ1-1; a possible D gene is TRBD1 (6 bases). This CDR3 has 17 amino acids. Germline V gene data show CDR1 as SGHTA and CDR2 as FQGNSA. V was clipped by 2 bases and J by 0 bases, with 16 bases between them. CDR3 nucleotide sequence: TGTGCCAGCAGCTTAATGTGGCAGGGGCACATGAACACTGAAGCTTTCTTT. It codes for CASSLMWQGHMNTEAFF.